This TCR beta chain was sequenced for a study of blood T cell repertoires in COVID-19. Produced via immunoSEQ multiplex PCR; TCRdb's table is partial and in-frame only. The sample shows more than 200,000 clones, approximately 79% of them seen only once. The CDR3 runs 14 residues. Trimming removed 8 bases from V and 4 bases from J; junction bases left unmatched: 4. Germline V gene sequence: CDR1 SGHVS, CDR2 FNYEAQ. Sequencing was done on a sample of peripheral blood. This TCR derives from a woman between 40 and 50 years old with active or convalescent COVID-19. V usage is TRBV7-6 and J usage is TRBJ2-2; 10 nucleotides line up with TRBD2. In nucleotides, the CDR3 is TGTGCCAGCCAGCGGGGGGGCGGCACCGGGGAGCTGTTTTTT. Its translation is CASQRGGGTGELFF.